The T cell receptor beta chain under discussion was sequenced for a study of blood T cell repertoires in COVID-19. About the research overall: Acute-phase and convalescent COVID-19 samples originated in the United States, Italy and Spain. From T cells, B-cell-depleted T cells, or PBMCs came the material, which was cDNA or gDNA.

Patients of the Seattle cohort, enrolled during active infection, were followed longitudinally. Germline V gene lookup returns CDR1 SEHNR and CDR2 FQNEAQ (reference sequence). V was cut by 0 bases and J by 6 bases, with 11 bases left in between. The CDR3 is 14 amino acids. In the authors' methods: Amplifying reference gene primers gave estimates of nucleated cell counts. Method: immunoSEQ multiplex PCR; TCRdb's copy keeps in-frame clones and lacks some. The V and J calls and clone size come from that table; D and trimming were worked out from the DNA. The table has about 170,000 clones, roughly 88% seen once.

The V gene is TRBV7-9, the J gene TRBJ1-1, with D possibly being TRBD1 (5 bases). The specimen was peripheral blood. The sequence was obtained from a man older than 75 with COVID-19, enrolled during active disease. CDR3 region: CASSLAGETAEAFF. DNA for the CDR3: TGTGCCAGCAGCTTAGCAGGGGAAACTGCTGAAGCTTTCTTT.